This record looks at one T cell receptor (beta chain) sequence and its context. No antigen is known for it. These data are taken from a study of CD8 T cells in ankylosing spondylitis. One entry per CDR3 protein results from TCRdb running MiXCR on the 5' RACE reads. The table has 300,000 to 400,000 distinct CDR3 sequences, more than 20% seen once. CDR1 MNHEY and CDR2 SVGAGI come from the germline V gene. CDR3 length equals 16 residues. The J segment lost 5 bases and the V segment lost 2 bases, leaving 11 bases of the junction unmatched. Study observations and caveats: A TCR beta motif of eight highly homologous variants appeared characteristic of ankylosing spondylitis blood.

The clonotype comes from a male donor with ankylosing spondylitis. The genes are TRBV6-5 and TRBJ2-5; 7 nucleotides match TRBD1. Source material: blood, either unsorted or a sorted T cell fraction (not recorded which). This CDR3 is CASSYRITGVAETQYF. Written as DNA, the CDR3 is TGTGCCAGCAGTTACCGAATAACAGGGGTAGCGGAGACCCAGTACTTC.